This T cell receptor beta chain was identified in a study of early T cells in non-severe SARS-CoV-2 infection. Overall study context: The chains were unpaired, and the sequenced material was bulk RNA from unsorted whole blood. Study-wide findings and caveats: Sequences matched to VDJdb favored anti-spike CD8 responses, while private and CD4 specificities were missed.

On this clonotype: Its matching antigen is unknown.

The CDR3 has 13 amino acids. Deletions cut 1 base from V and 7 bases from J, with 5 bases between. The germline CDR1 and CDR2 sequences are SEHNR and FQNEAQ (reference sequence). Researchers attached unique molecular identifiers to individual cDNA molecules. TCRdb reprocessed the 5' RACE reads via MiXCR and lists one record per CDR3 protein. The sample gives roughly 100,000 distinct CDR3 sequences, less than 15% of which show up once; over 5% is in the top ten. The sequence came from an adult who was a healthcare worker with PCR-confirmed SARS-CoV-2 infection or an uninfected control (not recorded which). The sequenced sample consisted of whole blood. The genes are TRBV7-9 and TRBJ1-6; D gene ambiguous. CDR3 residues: CASSLGPNSPLHF. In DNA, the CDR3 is TGTGCCAGCAGCTTAGGGCCAAATTCACCCCTCCACTTT.